This T cell receptor beta chain was found in a study of blood T cell repertoires in COVID-19. Turning to the study itself: Collection of acute and convalescent COVID-19 samples took place in the United States, Italy and Spain. T cells, B-cell-depleted T cells, or PBMCs supplied cDNA or gDNA.

CDR1 is MDHEN, CDR2 SYDVKM, per germline. The CDR3 spans 15 residues. Unmatched junction bases numbered 5, after V lost 2 bases and J lost 3 bases. Original data processing: Estimation of nucleated cell counts was performed using reference gene primer amplification. Libraries were prepared by immunoSEQ multiplex PCR; TCRdb keeps only in-frame clonotypes and omits some of them. Clone size and V and J calls were adopted from that table, with D and trimming inferred from the DNA. Of more than 200,000 clones in the sample, more than 65% were seen once. This sequence originates from a middle-aged woman with active or convalescent COVID-19. Material: peripheral blood. The chain couples TRBV28 to TRBJ2-5; TRBD1 aligns across 8 bases. The CDR3 protein is CASSLGAQGEETQYF. The CDR3 DNA is TGTGCCAGCAGTTTAGGGGCACAGGGGGAAGAGACCCAGTACTTC.